This T cell receptor (beta chain) was found in a study of T cells in Graves' hyperthyroidism and ophthalmopathy. Study at large: Peripheral blood was acquired at first diagnosis, ahead of any therapy whatsoever. Overall study findings and caveats: Ophthalmopathy was separated from stable hyperthyroidism by a 13 V-J model.

Between the trimmed V and J ends, which lost 8 bases and 9 bases, there was a span of 17 bases. Germline V gives CDR1 DFQATT, CDR2 SNEGSKA (reference sequence). This CDR3 has 11 amino acids. Amplification yielded TCR beta CDR3 regions, with RNA transcripts as the source. A set of HTBI primers served as the primers for a first-round RT-PCR of the TCR CDR3. MiXCR was run by TCRdb on the multiplex PCR reads, yielding one entry per CDR3 protein. Of about 400,000 distinct CDR3 sequences in the sample, about 15% were seen once. Any patient presenting with uncontrolled infection, other autoimmune disease, pregnancy or lactation was left out. The authors obtained PBMCs from around 10 ml of fresh peripheral blood. This clonotype was found a few times. The target antigen is unknown.

The chain has TRBV20-1 and TRBJ2-7, with D possibly being TRBD1 (6 bases). The receptor's source is a woman aged 25 to 39 with Graves' hyperthyroidism. The sequenced material came from blood. The CDR3 sequence: CSHSWGQRQYF. CDR3 nucleotide sequence: TGCAGTCATTCTTGGGGGCAGCGGCAGTACTTC.